This TCR beta chain was observed in a study of shared clonotypes between healthy human individuals. Study-level findings and limits: Sharing across four donors was highest in naive CD4 (about 5%) and lowest in memory CD8 (approximately 0.4%).

Using immunoSEQ multiplex PCR, the repertoire was profiled, and TCRdb retains in-frame clones only, with some absent. The table includes roughly 770,000 clones, approximately 97% detected once. CD45RO-negative CD8 cells positively selected for CCR7 made up the naive population, which excluded terminally differentiated effector memory CD45RA+ cells. V lost 2 bases, J lost 3 bases, and 3 bases stayed unmatched. The CDR3 covers 15 residues. Looked up from germline, CDR1 is SGHRS and CDR2 is YFSETQ. Note on this clone: Its antigen is unknown.

Sequenced material: naive CD8+ T cells sorted from blood. This sequence originates from a man aged 25-45 years in good health. The V call is TRBV5-1, the J call TRBJ2-7; 12 bases match TRBD1. The CDR3 region has the DNA TGCGCCAGCAGCTTTGGGACAGGGGGCGGCTACGAGCAGTACTTC. Its translation: CASSFGTGGGYEQYF.